This T cell receptor (beta chain) was retrieved from a study of neurological immune-mediated disorders. Study details: For the approximately 35 multiple sclerosis patients, the disease was relapsing-remitting in about 30 and secondary progressive in 3.

At least ten counts were recorded for this clonotype. Its antigen is still unknown. This CDR3 comprises 17 residues. V was clipped by 0 bases and J by 5 bases; unmatched bases: 8. CDR1 and CDR2 (germline): SGHAT, FQNNGV. 5'RACE with 10-nucleotide random UMIs generated the cDNA. From the 5' RACE reads, TCRdb called clonotypes with MiXCR, one entry per CDR3 protein. The sample shows roughly 65,000 distinct CDR3 sequences, roughly 5% of them seen only once. Broader study findings: Multiple sclerosis patients had less TCR clonal expansion than even healthy controls, unlike HTLV-1-associated myelopathy. Among expanded clones, no CDR3 amino acid sequences were shared across subjects, a pattern suggesting private repertoires in all groups.

This TCR came from a human donor with multiple sclerosis. The donor label of this sample is uncertain. The sequencing input was PBMCs. The gene calls are TRBV11-2 and TRBJ2-1; 9 bases line up with TRBD2. The CDR3 reads CASSLDAGGVGHNEQFF. The CDR3 nucleotides are TGTGCCAGCAGCTTAGATGCGGGGGGGGTGGGGCACAATGAGCAGTTCTTC.